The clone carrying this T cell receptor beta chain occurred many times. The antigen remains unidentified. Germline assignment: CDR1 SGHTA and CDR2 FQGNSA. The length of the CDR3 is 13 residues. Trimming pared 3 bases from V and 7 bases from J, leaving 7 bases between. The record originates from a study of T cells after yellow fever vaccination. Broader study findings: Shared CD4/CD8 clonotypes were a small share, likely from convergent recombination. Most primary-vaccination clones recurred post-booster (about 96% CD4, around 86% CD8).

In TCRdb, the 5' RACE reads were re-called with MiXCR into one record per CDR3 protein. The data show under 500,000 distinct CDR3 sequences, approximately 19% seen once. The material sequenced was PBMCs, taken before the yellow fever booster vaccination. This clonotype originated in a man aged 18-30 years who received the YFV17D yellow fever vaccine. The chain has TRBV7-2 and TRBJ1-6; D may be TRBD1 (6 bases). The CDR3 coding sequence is TGTGCCAGCAGCTTCCAGGGGAATTCACCCCTCCACTTT. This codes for CASSFQGNSPLHF.